The clone carrying this T cell receptor (beta chain) was seen a few times. What it recognizes is unknown. The source of the sample is a study of T cell repertoires in cytomegalovirus infection. Study in general: Both CMV infection and a matching HLA type were indicated by public TCR beta signatures.

TCRdb used MiXCR to reprocess the reads, holding one entry per CDR3 protein. The sample has 650,000 to 900,000 distinct CDR3 sequences, 30% to 35% seen once. The CDR3 sequence is 12 residues long. V shed 11 bases and J 5 bases; nucleotides not matched to a gene: 0. Germline V gene sequence: CDR1 MNHNS, CDR2 SASEGT. The gene calls are TRBV6-1 and TRBJ2-2; 12 bases fit TRBD2. This specimen was cultured CD8+ T cells from PBMCs, taken from culture after CMV antigen stimulation. The clonotype originates from a human donor in good health (CMV status not recorded). Some clones in this sample may be carry-over from other donors' samples. The CDR3 loop is CAGLAGTGELFF. The CDR3 DNA sequence: TGTGCCGGACTAGCGGGGACCGGGGAGCTGTTTTTT.